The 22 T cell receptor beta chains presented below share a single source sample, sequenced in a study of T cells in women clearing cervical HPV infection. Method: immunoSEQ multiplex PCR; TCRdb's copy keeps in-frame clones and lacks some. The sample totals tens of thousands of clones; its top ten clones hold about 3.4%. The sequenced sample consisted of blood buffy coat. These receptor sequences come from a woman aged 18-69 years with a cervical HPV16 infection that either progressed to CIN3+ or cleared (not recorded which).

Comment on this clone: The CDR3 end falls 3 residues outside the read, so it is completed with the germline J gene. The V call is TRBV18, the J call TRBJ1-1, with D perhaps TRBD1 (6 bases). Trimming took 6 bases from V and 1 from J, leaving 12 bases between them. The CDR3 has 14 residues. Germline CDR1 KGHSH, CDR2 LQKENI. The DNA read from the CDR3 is TGTGCCAGCTCTTCGACAGGAAAGAACACTGAA. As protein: CASSSTGKNTE. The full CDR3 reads CASSSTGKNTEAFF.

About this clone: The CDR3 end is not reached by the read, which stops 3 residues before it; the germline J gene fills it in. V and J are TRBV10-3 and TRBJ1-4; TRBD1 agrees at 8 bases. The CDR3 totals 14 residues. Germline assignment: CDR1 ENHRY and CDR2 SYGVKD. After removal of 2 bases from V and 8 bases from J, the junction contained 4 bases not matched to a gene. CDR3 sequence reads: CAISEGQGGEKLFF. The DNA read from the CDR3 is TGTGCCATCAGTGAGGGACAGGGCGGAGAAAAA.

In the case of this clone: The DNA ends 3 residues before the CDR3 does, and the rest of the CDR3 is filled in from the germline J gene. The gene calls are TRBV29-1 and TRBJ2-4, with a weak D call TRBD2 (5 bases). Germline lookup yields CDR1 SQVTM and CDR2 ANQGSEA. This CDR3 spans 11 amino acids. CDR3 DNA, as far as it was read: TGCAGCGCAGCAGACGACTATGGT. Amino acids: CSAADDYG. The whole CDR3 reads CSAADDYGQYF. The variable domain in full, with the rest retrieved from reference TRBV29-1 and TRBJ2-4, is SAVISQKPSRDICQRGTSLTIQCQVDSQVTMMFWYRQQPGQSLTLIATANQGSEATYESGFVIDKFPISRPNLTFSTLTVSNMSPEDSSIYLCSAADDYGQYFGAGTRLSVL.

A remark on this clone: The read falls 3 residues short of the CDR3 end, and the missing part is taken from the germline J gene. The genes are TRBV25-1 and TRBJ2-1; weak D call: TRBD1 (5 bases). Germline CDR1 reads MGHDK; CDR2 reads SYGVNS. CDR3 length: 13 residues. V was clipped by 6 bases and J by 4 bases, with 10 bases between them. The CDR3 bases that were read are TGTGCCAGCAGGGACAACCAATACAATGAG. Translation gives CASRDNQYNE. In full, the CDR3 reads CASRDNQYNEQFF.

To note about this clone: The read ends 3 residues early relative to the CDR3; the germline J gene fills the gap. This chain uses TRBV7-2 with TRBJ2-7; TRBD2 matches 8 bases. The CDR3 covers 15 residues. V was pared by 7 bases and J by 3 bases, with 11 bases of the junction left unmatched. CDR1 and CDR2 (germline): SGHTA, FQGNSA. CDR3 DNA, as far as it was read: TGTGCCAGCACCTCACGAGGGAGCGGGGGCTACGAG. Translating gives CASTSRGSGGYE. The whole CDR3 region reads CASTSRGSGGYEQYF.

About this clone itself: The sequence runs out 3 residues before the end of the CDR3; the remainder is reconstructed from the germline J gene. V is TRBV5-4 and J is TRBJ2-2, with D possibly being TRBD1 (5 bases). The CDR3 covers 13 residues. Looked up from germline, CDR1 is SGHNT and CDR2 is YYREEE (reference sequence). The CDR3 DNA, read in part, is TGTGCCAGCAGCTTGGAGGGGCGAGAAAAG. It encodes CASSLEGREK. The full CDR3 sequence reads CASSLEGREKLFF.

CDR3 bases read: TGTGCCTGGAGGATGGACAGGGTCTATGGC. Translation: CAWRMDRVYG. The CDR3, in full, reads CAWRMDRVYGYTF. V usage is TRBV30 and J usage is TRBJ1-2; 8 bases match TRBD1. The read ends 3 residues early relative to the CDR3; the germline J gene fills the gap. Germline CDR1 reads GTSNPN; CDR2 reads SVGIG (reference sequence). Trimming cost V 3 bases and J 4 bases; bases outside gene matches: 4. The CDR3 totals 13 residues.

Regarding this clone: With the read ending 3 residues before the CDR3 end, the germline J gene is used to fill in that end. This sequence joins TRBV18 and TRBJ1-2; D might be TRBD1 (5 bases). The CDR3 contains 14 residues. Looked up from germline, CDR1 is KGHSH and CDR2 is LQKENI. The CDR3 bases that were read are TGTGCCAGCTCACCTTTGGACACCCAAGGGGGC. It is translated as CASSPLDTQGG. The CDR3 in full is CASSPLDTQGGYTF.

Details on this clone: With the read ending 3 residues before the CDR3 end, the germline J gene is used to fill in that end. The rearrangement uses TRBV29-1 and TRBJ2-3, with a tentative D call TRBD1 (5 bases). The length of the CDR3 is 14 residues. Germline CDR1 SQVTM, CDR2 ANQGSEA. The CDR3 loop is CSVPDREHQETQYF. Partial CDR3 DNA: TGCAGCGTCCCCGACAGAGAGCACCAAGAGACG.

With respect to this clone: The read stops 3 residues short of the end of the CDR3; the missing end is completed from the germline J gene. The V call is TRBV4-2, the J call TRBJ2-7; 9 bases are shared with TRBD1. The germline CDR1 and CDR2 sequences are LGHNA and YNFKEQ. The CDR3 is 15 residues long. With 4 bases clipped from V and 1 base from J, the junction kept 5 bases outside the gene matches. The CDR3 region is CASSLAGTGSYEQYF. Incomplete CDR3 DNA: TGTGCCAGCAGCCTAGCCGGGACAGGGTCCTACGAG.

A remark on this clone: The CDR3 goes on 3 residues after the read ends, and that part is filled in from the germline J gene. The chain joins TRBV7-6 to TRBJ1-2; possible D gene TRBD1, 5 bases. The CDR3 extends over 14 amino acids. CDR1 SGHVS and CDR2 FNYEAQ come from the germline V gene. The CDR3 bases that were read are TGTGCCAGCAGCTTCGGCGGGGGACTCAATGAC. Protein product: CASSFGGGLND. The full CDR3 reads CASSFGGGLNDYTF.

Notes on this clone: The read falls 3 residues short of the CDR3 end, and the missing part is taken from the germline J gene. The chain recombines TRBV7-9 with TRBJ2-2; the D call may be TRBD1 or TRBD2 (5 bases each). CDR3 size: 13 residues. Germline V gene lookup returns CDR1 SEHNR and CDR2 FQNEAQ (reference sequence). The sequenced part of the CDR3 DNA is TGTGCCAGCAGACCCGAGGGGTGGATGCAG. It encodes CASRPEGWMQ. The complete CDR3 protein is CASRPEGWMQLFF.

The CDR3 region is CASSIATGTGKAEAFF. The sequenced CDR3 bases are TGTGCCAGTAGTATAGCTACGGGGACAGGGAAGGCTGAA. The genes are TRBV19 and TRBJ1-1; TRBD1 matches at 9 bases. The read stops 3 residues short of the end of the CDR3; the missing end is completed from the germline J gene. Germline CDR1 and CDR2: LNHDA and SQIVND (reference sequence). The CDR3 is 16 residues long. V shed 1 base, J shed 6 bases, and the junction held 9 bases outside the gene matches.

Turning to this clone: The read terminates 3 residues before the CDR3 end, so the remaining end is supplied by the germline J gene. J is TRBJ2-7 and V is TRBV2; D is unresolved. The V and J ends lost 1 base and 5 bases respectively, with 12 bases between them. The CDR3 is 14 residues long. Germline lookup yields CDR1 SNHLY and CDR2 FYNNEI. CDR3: CASSEGRAGHEQYF. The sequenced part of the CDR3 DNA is TGTGCCAGCAGTGAAGGTCGAGCAGGCCACGAG. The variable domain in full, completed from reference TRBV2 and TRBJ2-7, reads EPEVTQTPSHQVTQMGQEVILRCVPISNHLYFYWYRQILGQKVEFLVSFYNNEISEKSEIFDDQFSVERPDGSNFTLKIRSTKLEDSAMYFCASSEGRAGHEQYFGPGTRLTVT.

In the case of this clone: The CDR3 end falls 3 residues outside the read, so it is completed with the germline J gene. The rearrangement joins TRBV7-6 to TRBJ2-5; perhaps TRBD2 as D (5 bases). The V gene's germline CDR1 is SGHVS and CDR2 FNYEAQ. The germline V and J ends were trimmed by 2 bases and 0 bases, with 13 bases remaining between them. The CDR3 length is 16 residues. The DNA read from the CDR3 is TGTGCCAGCAGCTTAAGGGCTCCGGGGTACCAAGAGACC. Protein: CASSLRAPGYQET. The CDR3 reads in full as CASSLRAPGYQETQYF. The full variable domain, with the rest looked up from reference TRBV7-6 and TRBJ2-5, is GAGVSQSPRYKVTKRGQDVALRCDPISGHVSLYWYRQALGQGPEFLTYFNYEAQQDKSGLPNDRFSAERPEGSISTLTIQRTEQRDSAMYRCASSLRAPGYQETQYFGPGTRLLVL.

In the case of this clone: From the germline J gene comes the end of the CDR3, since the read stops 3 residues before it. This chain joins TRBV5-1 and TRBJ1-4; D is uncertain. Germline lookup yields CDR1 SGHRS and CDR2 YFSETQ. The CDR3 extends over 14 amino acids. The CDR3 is CASSLGRSNSPLFF. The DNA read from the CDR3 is TGCGCCAGCAGCTTGGGCAGGAGCAATTCACCA. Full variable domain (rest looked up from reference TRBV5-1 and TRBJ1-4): KAGVTQTPRYLIKTRGQQVTLSCSPISGHRSVSWYQQTPGQGLQFLFEYFSETQRNKGNFPGRFSGRQFSNSRSEMNVSTLELGDSALYLCASSLGRSNSPLFFGSGTQLSVL.

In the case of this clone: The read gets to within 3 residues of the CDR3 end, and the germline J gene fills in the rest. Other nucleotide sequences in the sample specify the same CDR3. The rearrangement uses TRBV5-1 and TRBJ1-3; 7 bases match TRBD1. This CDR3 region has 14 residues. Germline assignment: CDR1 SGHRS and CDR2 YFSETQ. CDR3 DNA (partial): TGCGCCAGCAGCTTGGAGGCAGGGGGTACTGCC. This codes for CASSLEAGGTA. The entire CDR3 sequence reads CASSLEAGGTAIYF.

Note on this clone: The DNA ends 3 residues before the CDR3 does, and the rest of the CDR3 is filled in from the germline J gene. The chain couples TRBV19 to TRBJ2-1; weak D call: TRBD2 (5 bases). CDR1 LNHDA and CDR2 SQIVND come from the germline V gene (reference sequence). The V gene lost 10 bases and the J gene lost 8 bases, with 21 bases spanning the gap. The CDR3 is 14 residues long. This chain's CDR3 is CATSTVSSLDEQFF. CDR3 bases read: TGTGCCACCTCTACCGTTTCTAGCCTCGATGAG.

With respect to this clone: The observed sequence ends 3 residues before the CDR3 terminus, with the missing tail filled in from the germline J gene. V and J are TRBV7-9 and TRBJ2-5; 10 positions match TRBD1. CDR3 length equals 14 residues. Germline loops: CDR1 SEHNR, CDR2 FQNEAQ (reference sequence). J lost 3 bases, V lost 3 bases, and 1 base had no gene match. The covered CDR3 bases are TGTGCCAGCAGCTTTGGGACAGGGGAAGAGACC. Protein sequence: CASSFGTGEET. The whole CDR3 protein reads CASSFGTGEETQYF.

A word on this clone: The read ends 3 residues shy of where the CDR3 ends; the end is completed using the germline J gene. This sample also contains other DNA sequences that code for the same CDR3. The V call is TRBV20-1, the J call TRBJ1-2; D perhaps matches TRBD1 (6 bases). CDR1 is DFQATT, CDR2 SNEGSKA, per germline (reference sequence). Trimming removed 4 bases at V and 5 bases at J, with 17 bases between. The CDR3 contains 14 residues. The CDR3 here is CSATRQVREYGYTF. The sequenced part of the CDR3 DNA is TGCAGTGCTACCAGACAGGTTAGGGAGTATGGC.

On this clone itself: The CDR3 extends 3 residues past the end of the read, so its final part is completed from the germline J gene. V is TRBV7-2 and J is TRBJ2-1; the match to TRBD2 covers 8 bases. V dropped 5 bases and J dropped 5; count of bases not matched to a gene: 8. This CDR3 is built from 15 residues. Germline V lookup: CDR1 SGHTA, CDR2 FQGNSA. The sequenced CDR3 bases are TGTGCCAGCAGCGCGACCGGGACTAGAAACAATGAG. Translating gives CASSATGTRNNE. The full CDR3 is CASSATGTRNNEQFF. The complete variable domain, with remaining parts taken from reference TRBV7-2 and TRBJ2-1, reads GAGVSQSPSNKVTEKGKDVELRCDPISGHTALYWYRQSLGQGLEFLIYFQGNSAPDKSGLPSDRFSAERTGGSVSTLTIQRTQQEDSAVYLCASSATGTRNNEQFFGPGTRLTVL.

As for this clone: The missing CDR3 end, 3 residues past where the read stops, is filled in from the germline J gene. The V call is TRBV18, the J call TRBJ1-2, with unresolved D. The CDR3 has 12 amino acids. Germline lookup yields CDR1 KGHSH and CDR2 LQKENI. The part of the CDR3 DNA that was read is TGTGCCAGCTCACCGAGCGGGGATGAC. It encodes CASSPSGDD. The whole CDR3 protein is CASSPSGDDYTF.